Following are 17 T cell receptor beta chains from one sample sequenced in a study of T cells in Graves' hyperthyroidism and ophthalmopathy. Amplification of TCR beta CDR3 regions used RNA as the template. HTBI primers drove first-round RT-PCR of the TCR CDR3. Each CDR3 protein is one row after TCRdb ran MiXCR on the multiplex PCR reads. This table holds around 580,000 distinct CDR3 sequences, 16% found once. The source material was blood. Receptor source: a woman younger than 30 with Graves' hyperthyroidism.

The V call is TRBV10-1, the J call TRBJ2-7; D is unresolved. The CDR3 totals 13 residues. Deletions cut 2 bases from V and 3 bases from J, with 8 bases between. CDR1 and CDR2 from the germline V gene are WNHNN and SYGVQD (reference sequence). The CDR3 DNA sequence: TGCGCCAGCAGTGAGGGGGAAGTCTACGAGCAGTACTTC. Its protein product is CASSEGEVYEQYF.

V gene TRBV7-3 combines with J gene TRBJ2-2, with D possibly called TRBD1 or TRBD2 (7 bases each). Deletions cut 5 bases from V and 4 bases from J, with 14 bases between. The CDR3 runs to 15 residues. Germline V gene sequence: CDR1 SGHTA, CDR2 FQGTGA. The CDR3 region is CASSRRGGGTGELFF. CDR3 nucleotides: TGTGCCAGCAGCCGCAGGGGGGGTGGCACCGGGGAGCTGTTTTTT.

The CDR3 sequence is CASSLKAHQETQYF. The CDR3 bases are TGTGCCAGCAGCTTAAAGGCGCACCAAGAGACCCAGTACTTC. V usage is TRBV11-3 and J usage is TRBJ2-5; D is ambiguous. CDR1 is SGHNT, CDR2 YENEEA, per germline. This CDR3 region has 14 residues. The V and J ends lost 2 bases and 0 bases respectively, with 7 bases between them.

The chain has TRBV18 and TRBJ1-1; TRBD1 matches 8 bases. The CDR3 runs to 18 residues. Per germline, CDR1 KGHSH and CDR2 LQKENI. V lost 1 base, J lost 0 bases, and 10 bases stayed unmatched. The DNA of the CDR3 is TGTGCCAGCTCACCACTGCCCGGACAGGGACGCCTGAACACTGAAGCTTTCTTT. Translating it yields CASSPLPGQGRLNTEAFF.

This clonotype has just a few counts. The chain's CDR3 is CASSLRGDAFF. In DNA, the CDR3 is TGTGCCAGCAGTCTCCGGGGTGACGCTTTCTTT. V is TRBV11-2 and J is TRBJ1-1, with unresolved D. Trimming removed 6 bases from V and 11 bases from J, with 13 bases in between. The CDR3 runs 11 residues. Germline-derived CDR1 and CDR2 are SGHAT and FQNNGV.

This clonotype was recorded many times. The chain joins TRBV28 to TRBJ2-7, with D possibly being TRBD1 (6 bases). Trimming took off 2 bases at V and 4 bases at J, with 12 bases between the two ends. Germline assignment: CDR1 MDHEN and CDR2 SYDVKM. CDR3 length: 14 residues. The CDR3 protein is CASSLAQGGYEQYF. Here the CDR3 DNA reads TGTGCCAGCAGTTTAGCACAGGGCGGATACGAGCAGTACTTC.

The table lists this clonotype with many counts. The chain couples TRBV11-2 to TRBJ2-4, with TRBD2 identical over 16 bases. There are 19 residues in the CDR3. The trim removed 6 bases at V and 1 base at J, leaving 9 bases unmatched. Germline loops: CDR1 SGHAT, CDR2 FQNNGV. As DNA, the CDR3 is TGTGCCAGCAGATCGGGACTAGCGGGAGGGCCCAATGCCAAAAACATTCAGTACTTC. This sequence encodes CASRSGLAGGPNAKNIQYF.

J is TRBJ2-3 and V is TRBV7-2, with TRBD1 as a possible D gene (5 bases). Trimming shortened V by 6 bases and J by 6 bases, and 22 bases separated the two germline ends. The germline CDR1 and CDR2 sequences are SGHTA and FQGNSA. The CDR3 is made up of 16 amino acids. The CDR3 spells CASSEAWAGKGDTQYF. The CDR3 nucleotides read TGTGCCAGCAGTGAAGCGTGGGCAGGGAAAGGGGATACGCAGTATTTT.

This chain connects TRBV5-4 to TRBJ2-2, with 8 nucleotides matching TRBD2. Germline values: CDR1 SGHNT, CDR2 YYREEE (reference sequence). This CDR3 has 14 amino acids. The junction had 9 bases not matched to a gene; V was cut back by 9 bases and J by 5 bases. The CDR3 region is CATIAGRGTGELFF. CDR3 DNA: TGTGCCACCATAGCGGGACGAGGGACCGGGGAGCTGTTTTTT.

This clonotype was counted many times. The genes are TRBV7-2 and TRBJ1-1; no clear D gene. Germline CDR1 is SGHTA and CDR2 is FQGNSA. The V end was cut by 5 bases, the J end by 0 bases, with 16 bases between. The CDR3 consists of 16 residues. The CDR3 region has the DNA TGTGCCAGCAGCCCCCACCCCGTGATACTGAACACTGAAGCTTTCTTT. It specifies CASSPHPVILNTEAFF.

This clonotype occurred many times. The V gene is TRBV20-1, the J gene TRBJ1-1; 8 nucleotides align to TRBD1. CDR3 size: 14 residues. Germline CDR1 is DFQATT and CDR2 is SNEGSKA (reference sequence). The trim removed 0 bases at V and 11 bases at J, leaving 11 bases unmatched. CDR3 DNA sequence: TGCAGTGCTAGAGACACAGGGGGATCCGCTAGGGCTTTCTTT. Translating it yields CSARDTGGSARAFF.

This clonotype was observed at least ten times. V gene TRBV12-5 combines with J gene TRBJ1-1; 8 nucleotides agree with TRBD1. This CDR3 contains 15 residues. CDR1 LGHNT and CDR2 FRNRAP come from the germline V gene. V trimming: 6 bases; J trimming: 0 bases; junction bases outside the gene matches: 6. Here the CDR3 DNA reads TGTGCTAGTGGCCAATCCAGGGGGCTGAACACTGAAGCTTTCTTT. As protein: CASGQSRGLNTEAFF.

The V and J genes are TRBV6-5 and TRBJ2-1; D gene ambiguous. Germline loops: CDR1 MNHEY, CDR2 SVGAGI. CDR3 length: 13 residues. V lost 1 base, J lost 4 bases, and 5 bases lay in between. The CDR3 DNA sequence: TGTGCCAGCAGTTACTTGCGGTACAATGAGCAGTTCTTC. Translated: CASSYLRYNEQFF.

This clonotype has ten or more counts. The chain recombines TRBV30 with TRBJ2-1; TRBD2 agrees at 8 bases. CDR3 length equals 14 residues. V trimming: 1 base; J trimming: 5 bases; junction bases outside the gene matches: 4. Germline V lookup: CDR1 GTSNPN, CDR2 SVGIG (reference sequence). Here the CDR3 reads CAWSGLAGNNEQFF. The CDR3 DNA reads as TGTGCCTGGAGTGGTCTAGCGGGTAACAATGAGCAGTTCTTC.

This clonotype occurred a few times. This rearrangement joins TRBV3-1 to TRBJ2-5; 7 nucleotides agree with TRBD1. Unmatched junction bases numbered 10, after V lost 7 bases and J lost 5 bases. This CDR3 has 14 amino acids. The germline V gene encodes CDR1 LGHDT and CDR2 YNNKEL (reference sequence). The CDR3, as DNA: TGTGCCAGCACCGAAACAGGGGACGGGGAGACCCAGTACTTC. It yields the protein CASTETGDGETQYF.

This clonotype occurred many times. V is TRBV28 and J is TRBJ1-5; no definite D call. Germline loops: CDR1 MDHEN, CDR2 SYDVKM. The CDR3 spans 14 residues. The V and J ends lost 8 bases and 2 bases respectively, with 13 bases between them. The CDR3 is CASLPVRGNQPQHF. CDR3 nucleotides: TGTGCCAGCCTACCCGTAAGGGGCAATCAGCCCCAGCATTTT.

The chain employs TRBV6-2 or TRBV6-3 and TRBJ2-7; no clear D. Germline V gives CDR1 MNHEY, CDR2 SVGEGT. The ends were cut back, 8 bases at V and 2 bases at J, with 16 bases in the middle. CDR3 length equals 14 residues. For the CDR3, the DNA is TGTGCCAGCGGCCGGGCCCCACTTCCCTACGAGCAGTACTTC. This encodes CASGRAPLPYEQYF.